Many counts were recorded for the clone carrying this T cell receptor (beta chain). The antigen remains unidentified. This specimen comes from a study of T cells in Graves' hyperthyroidism and ophthalmopathy. Whole-study findings and limits: A 13 V-J signature model discriminated ophthalmopathy versus stable hyperthyroidism.

The germline V gene has CDR1 MDHEN and CDR2 SYDVKM. The CDR3 is made up of 14 amino acids. Trimming shortened V by 6 bases and J by 1 base, and 12 bases separated the two germline ends. Researchers took RNA transcripts and amplified the TCR beta CDR3 regions from them. Carried out on the TCR CDR3, a first-round RT-PCR used the HTBI primer set. TCRdb called the multiplex PCR reads again in MiXCR, with one record for every CDR3 protein. The sample consists of some 350,000 distinct CDR3 sequences, approximately 14% of them appearing once. The rearrangement uses TRBV28 and TRBJ1-2, with D perhaps TRBD1 (5 bases). The sequence derives from a woman under 30 with Graves' hyperthyroidism that later progressed to Graves' ophthalmopathy. Sequencing input: blood. Here the CDR3 DNA reads TGTGCCAGCAGCCGTCACAGGTTTAACTATGGCTACACCTTC. Translating it yields CASSRHRFNYGYTF.